This T cell receptor (beta chain) appears in the sequencing data of a study of CD8 T cells in Susac syndrome. V was cut by 3 bases and J by 3 bases, with 6 bases left in between. The CDR3 has 13 residues. Random hexamers were used to reverse transcribe an amount of about 0.45 to 1 ug RNA. Amplification of the TCR beta CDR3 was carried out by immunoSEQ multiplex PCR, which spanned a total of 54 Vbeta and 13 Jbeta segments. MiXCR, run by TCRdb on the immunoSEQ multiplex PCR reads, gives a single entry per CDR3 protein. The table records a few hundred thousand distinct CDR3 sequences, 95% of them present only once. FACS enriched CD8+ TEMRA cells, while bulk CD8+ and CD4+ were negatively isolated.

The chain carries TRBV12-3 or TRBV12-4 and TRBJ1-5, with D unresolved. Sequencing was performed on CD4+ T cells from PBMCs. The sequence came from a human donor with multiple sclerosis. In DNA form, the CDR3 reads TGTGCCAGCAGTTTTAGTCCCAATCAGCCCCAGCATTTT. This sequence encodes CASSFSPNQPQHF.